Presented here are 31 T cell receptor beta chains from one specimen sequenced in a study of T cell responses to AZD1222 COVID-19 vaccine. The table came from immunoSEQ multiplex PCR; TCRdb's copy has only in-frame clones and leaves some out. The sample records roughly 120,000 clones, approximately 86% being singletons. The sequencing used peripheral blood, collected 28 days after the second AZD1222 dose. The receptors come from an adult who received the AZD1222 COVID-19 vaccine.

The chain couples TRBV13 to TRBJ1-4, with a possible D match to TRBD1 (5 bases). The germline CDR1 and CDR2 sequences are PRHDT and FYEKMQ (reference sequence). The CDR3 runs to 14 residues. V was trimmed by 5 bases and J by 5 bases, leaving 12 bases between them. The CDR3 DNA reads as TGTGCCAGCAGCCTCAGGGCCAGAAATGAAAAACTGTTTTTT. Translating it yields CASSLRARNEKLFF.

The chain joins TRBV10-2 to TRBJ1-5; a weak D match, TRBD1 (5 bases). The germline CDR1 and CDR2 sequences are WSHSY and SAAADI. V was pared by 3 bases and J by 6 bases, with 15 bases between. The CDR3 spans 15 residues. CDR3 DNA sequence: TGCGCCAGCAGTGAATCGCAGGGTAACATTCAGCCCCAGCATTTT. Protein: CASSESQGNIQPQHF.

The V call is TRBV19, the J call TRBJ1-5, with 9 nucleotides matching TRBD1. CDR1 and CDR2 from the germline V gene are LNHDA and SQIVND (reference sequence). The CDR3 sequence is 14 residues long. With 5 bases clipped from V and 6 bases from J, the junction kept 5 bases outside the gene matches. CDR3 in amino acids: CASSWTGEGQPQHF. As DNA, the CDR3 is TGTGCCAGTAGTTGGACAGGGGAAGGTCAGCCCCAGCATTTT.

CDR3 in amino acids: CAWNGRLLGGGYTF. The CDR3 nucleotides are TGTGCCTGGAACGGTAGGCTGCTCGGAGGTGGCTACACCTTC. The chain combines TRBV30 with TRBJ1-2; unclear D gene. Trimming took 4 bases from V and 7 from J, leaving 19 bases between them. Germline V gene data show CDR1 as GTSNPN and CDR2 as SVGIG (reference sequence). There are 14 residues in the CDR3.

The chain recombines TRBV5-1 with TRBJ1-6; TRBD1 might be the D (5 bases). Germline CDR1 and CDR2: SGHRS and YFSETQ. Trimming left V 0 bases short and J 5 bases short, with 9 bases between. The CDR3 contains 15 residues. The CDR3 nucleotides are TGCGCCAGCAGCTTGGACGGACACGATAATTCACCCCTCCACTTT. This translates into CASSLDGHDNSPLHF.

The V and J genes are TRBV4-1 and TRBJ2-3; D call uncertain. The CDR3 runs to 15 residues. Germline CDR1 and CDR2: MGHRA and YSYEKL. The germline V and J ends were trimmed by 0 bases and 0 bases, with 7 bases remaining between them. The CDR3 loop is CASSQESVSTDTQYF. The CDR3 DNA is TGCGCCAGCAGCCAAGAAAGCGTTAGCACAGATACGCAGTATTTT.

This clone was seen only once. The rearrangement uses TRBV5-1 and TRBJ1-6; TRBD1 agrees at 8 bases. Germline values: CDR1 SGHRS, CDR2 YFSETQ. CDR3 length equals 15 residues. V gave up 4 bases and J gave up 11 bases; unmatched junction bases: 11. CDR3 region: CASSTGQGSGAPLHF. The CDR3, as DNA: TGCGCCAGCAGCACCGGACAGGGTTCGGGGGCACCCCTCCACTTT.

This rearrangement joins TRBV29-1 to TRBJ1-2; 7 nucleotides line up with TRBD1. Germline CDR1 is SQVTM and CDR2 is ANQGSEA. The CDR3 spans 12 residues. Trimming cost V 6 bases and J 4 bases; bases outside gene matches: 5. CDR3 coding DNA: TGCAGCGTCCAGGGGGACCTCTATGGCTACACCTTC. Translated: CSVQGDLYGYTF. Drawing the rest from reference TRBV29-1 and TRBJ1-2, the complete variable domain is SAVISQKPSRDICQRGTSLTIQCQVDSQVTMMFWYRQQPGQSLTLIATANQGSEATYESGFVIDKFPISRPNLTFSTLTVSNMSPEDSSIYLCSVQGDLYGYTFGSGTRLTVV.

The count of this clone is one. This rearrangement joins TRBV30 to TRBJ2-5, with a possible D match to TRBD1 (5 bases). Germline V lookup: CDR1 GTSNPN, CDR2 SVGIG (reference sequence). V was cut by 2 bases and J by 1 base, with 11 bases left in between. The CDR3 sequence is 14 residues long. The CDR3 DNA is TGTGCCTGGAGTTCGACAGCTTTCCAAGAGACCCAGTACTTC. Translated: CAWSSTAFQETQYF.

This clone was counted a few times. The chain carries TRBV6-2 or TRBV6-3 and TRBJ1-5; 9 bases align to TRBD1. Trimming took 5 bases from V and 5 from J; bases not matched to a gene: 4. The CDR3 is made up of 14 amino acids. Per germline, CDR1 MNHEY and CDR2 SVGEGT. The CDR3 nucleotides are TGTGCCAGCAGTCCGGGACAGGGATATCAGCCCCAGCATTTT. Translated, it gives CASSPGQGYQPQHF.

V is TRBV28 and J is TRBJ1-5; D might be TRBD1 (5 bases). This CDR3 is 14 amino acids long. Germline V gene data show CDR1 as MDHEN and CDR2 as SYDVKM. Trimming took 2 bases from V and 3 from J, leaving 8 bases between them. For the CDR3, the DNA is TGTGCCAGCAGTTTAAGGGACCCCAATCAGCCCCAGCATTTT. It encodes CASSLRDPNQPQHF.

V usage is TRBV14 and J usage is TRBJ1-1, with D tentatively TRBD1 (5 bases). Trimming removed 0 bases from V and 6 bases from J, with 17 bases in between. This CDR3 region has 16 residues. Germline CDR1 is SGHDN and CDR2 is FVKESK. Here the CDR3 DNA reads TGTGCCAGCAGCCAAGACGGGGGGAGAATCGTCTCTGAAGCTTTCTTT. Amino acids: CASSQDGGRIVSEAFF. The full variable domain, in which reference TRBV14 and TRBJ1-1 provide the parts outside the CDR3, is EAGVTQFPSHSVIEKGQTVTLRCDPISGHDNLYWYRRVMGKEIKFLLHFVKESKQDESGMPNNRFLAERTGGTYSTLKVQPAELEDSGVYFCASSQDGGRIVSEAFFGQGTRLTVV.

The chain links TRBV6-2 or TRBV6-3 to TRBJ1-5, with D possibly being TRBD1 (6 bases). Germline loops: CDR1 MNHEY, CDR2 SVGEGT. The V end was cut by 5 bases, the J end by 2 bases, with 16 bases between. This CDR3 spans 16 amino acids. The CDR3 region is CASSKETGFGNQPQHF. Written as DNA, the CDR3 is TGTGCCAGCAGTAAGGAAACAGGGTTTGGCAATCAGCCCCAGCATTTT.

The chain employs TRBV5-1 and TRBJ1-2; 9 nucleotides line up with TRBD1. The CDR3 is made up of 14 amino acids. J gave up 4 bases and V 4 bases, and 5 bases lay outside the gene matches. Germline-derived CDR1 and CDR2 are SGHRS and YFSETQ. DNA of the CDR3: TGCGCCAGCAGCCCGACAGGGGGTGTCTATGGCTACACCTTC. Encoded protein: CASSPTGGVYGYTF.

The chain combines TRBV5-1 with TRBJ2-5, with 7 bases lining up with TRBD1. V was clipped by 3 bases and J by 5 bases; unmatched bases: 4. The germline gives CDR1 SGHRS, CDR2 YFSETQ. The CDR3 is 13 amino acids. CDR3 loop: CASSSGQVETQYF. The CDR3 region has the DNA TGCGCCAGCAGCTCCGGACAGGTGGAGACCCAGTACTTC.

The chain couples TRBV6-1 to TRBJ1-3; D uncertain. The germline CDR1 and CDR2 sequences are MNHNS and SASEGT. The V and J ends lost 0 bases and 0 bases respectively, with 6 bases between them. The length of the CDR3 is 15 residues. In nucleotides, the CDR3 is TGTGCCAGCAGTGAAGCGGGGTACTCTGGAAACACCATATATTTT. This codes for CASSEAGYSGNTIYF.

The chain links TRBV9 to TRBJ1-1, with D perhaps TRBD1 (6 bases). Germline values: CDR1 SGDLS, CDR2 YYNGEE. The CDR3 runs to 14 residues. V was shortened by 0 bases and J by 1 base, with 7 bases between the two germline ends. In DNA, the CDR3 is TGTGCCAGCAGCGTAGAACAGGGGAACACTGAAGCTTTCTTT. It encodes CASSVEQGNTEAFF. Based on the CDR3 plus reference TRBV9 and TRBJ1-1, the full variable domain is DSGVTQTPKHLITATGQRVTLRCSPRSGDLSVYWYQQSLDQGLQFLIQYYNGEERAKGNILERFSAQQFPDLHSELNLSSLELGDSALYFCASSVEQGNTEAFFGQGTRLTVV.

This chain uses TRBV11-1 with TRBJ1-1; the D is unclear. Trimming removed 0 bases at V and 11 bases at J, with 13 bases between. This CDR3 contains 13 residues. The germline gives CDR1 SGHAT, CDR2 FQDESV (reference sequence). In nucleotides, the CDR3 is TGTGCCAGCAGCTTAGCGCCCTACGAGGGCGCTTTCTTT. Amino acids: CASSLAPYEGAFF.

The chain links TRBV11-1 to TRBJ1-1; D is unclear. Germline V gene sequence: CDR1 SGHAT, CDR2 FQDESV (reference sequence). Trimming stripped 0 bases from V and 5 bases from J, with 7 bases between. CDR3 size: 13 residues. The CDR3 DNA follows: TGTGCCAGCAGCTTAGCGGAAGCAACTGAAGCTTTCTTT. This codes for CASSLAEATEAFF.

The chain uses TRBV29-1 and TRBJ1-5; the D is unclear. Germline CDR1 and CDR2: SQVTM and ANQGSEA. This CDR3 has 13 amino acids. The CDR3 nucleotides are TGCAGTGCCGGTGGGAGATTGGATCAGCCCCAGCATTTT. Its translation: CSAGGRLDQPQHF.

CDR3 in DNA: TGTGCCAGCAGCGTAGAGGGACAGAACACTGAAGCTTTCTTT. The encoded protein is CASSVEGQNTEAFF. The rearrangement uses TRBV9 and TRBJ1-1, with D possibly TRBD1 on 6 matching bases. Germline V gives CDR1 SGDLS, CDR2 YYNGEE. The CDR3 has 14 residues. With 0 bases removed from V and 1 base from J, the gap between germline ends came to 7 bases.

This rearrangement joins TRBV30 to TRBJ1-5; 7 bases are a match to TRBD1. Germline V gene sequence: CDR1 GTSNPN, CDR2 SVGIG (reference sequence). The CDR3 runs 13 residues. The V and J ends lost 1 base and 6 bases, in that order; junction bases with no gene match: 3. CDR3 sequence: CAWSGQGGQPQHF. The CDR3 region has the DNA TGTGCCTGGAGTGGACAGGGTGGTCAGCCCCAGCATTTT.

J is TRBJ1-1 and V is TRBV6-5; TRBD1 is a possible D gene (5 bases). The germline gives CDR1 MNHEY, CDR2 SVGAGI. The V gene lost 7 bases and the J gene lost 6 bases, with 12 bases spanning the gap. The CDR3 contains 12 residues. CDR3 protein: CASTGGGAEAFF. The CDR3 bases are TGTGCCAGCACTGGCGGGGGAGCTGAAGCTTTCTTT.

The gene calls are TRBV20-1 and TRBJ1-1, with D unresolved. Per the germline V gene, CDR1 is DFQATT and CDR2 is SNEGSKA (reference sequence). The CDR3 length is 13 residues. V was clipped by 3 bases and J by 4 bases, with 12 bases between them. The CDR3: CSASSRGRTEAFF. The CDR3 coding sequence is TGCAGTGCTAGTTCCCGTGGGCGCACTGAAGCTTTCTTT.

The rearrangement uses TRBV7-2 and TRBJ2-7; 8 nucleotides line up with TRBD2. CDR1 and CDR2 from the germline V gene are SGHTA and FQGNSA. The CDR3 loop spans 15 amino acids. Trimming removed 7 bases from V and 6 bases from J; junction bases left unmatched: 14. The CDR3 loop reads CASTLVLGGGREQYF. Here the CDR3 DNA reads TGTGCCAGCACCCTCGTCCTCGGGGGGGGACGCGAGCAGTACTTC.

The chain employs TRBV9 and TRBJ1-2; D is perhaps TRBD1 (5 bases). The V end was cut by 2 bases, the J end by 4 bases, with 9 bases between. From germline, CDR1 is SGDLS and CDR2 YYNGEE. The CDR3 is 13 amino acids. CDR3 DNA sequence: TGTGCCAGCAGCGTCGACAGTACCTATGGCTACACCTTC. Translated, it gives CASSVDSTYGYTF.

V is TRBV5-6 and J is TRBJ1-2; TRBD1 agrees at 9 bases. Germline CDR1 and CDR2: SGHDT and YYEEEE. There are 15 residues in the CDR3. The J segment lost 4 bases and the V segment lost 3 bases, leaving 7 bases of the junction unmatched. The CDR3 region is CASSSPGQGSYGYTF. As DNA, the CDR3 is TGTGCCAGCAGCTCCCCCGGACAGGGGAGCTATGGCTACACCTTC.

The chain uses TRBV9 and TRBJ2-1; the D is unclear. V was cut by 4 bases and J by 0 bases, with 14 bases left in between. The CDR3 spans 16 residues. Looked up from germline, CDR1 is SGDLS and CDR2 is YYNGEE. CDR3 amino acids: CASSPRQPNSYNEQFF. The CDR3 DNA reads TGTGCCAGCAGCCCACGACAACCGAACTCCTACAATGAGCAGTTCTTC.

The V gene is TRBV7-9, the J gene TRBJ2-7; D possibly uses TRBD1 or TRBD2 (5 bases each). The CDR3 contains 12 residues. Per the germline V gene, CDR1 is SEHNR and CDR2 is FQNEAQ (reference sequence). The V end lost 6 bases, the J end lost 5 bases, and 11 bases lay between the germline ends. The CDR3, as DNA: TGTGCCAGCAGGGGGCGAGGGAACGAGCAGTACTTC. It yields the protein CASRGRGNEQYF. Full variable domain (outside the CDR3, taken from reference TRBV7-9 and TRBJ2-7): DTGVSQNPRHKITKRGQNVTFRCDPISEHNRLYWYRQTLGQGPEFLTYFQNEAQLEKSRLLSDRFSAERPKGSFSTLEIQRTEQGDSAMYLCASRGRGNEQYFGPGTRLTVT.

J is TRBJ1-5 and V is TRBV6-5, with unresolved D. The germline V gene has CDR1 MNHEY and CDR2 SVGAGI. V lost 8 bases and J lost 7, with 15 bases in between. There are 13 residues in the CDR3. This CDR3 is CASRRTGNQPQHF. Written as DNA, the CDR3 is TGTGCCAGCCGTCGAACGGGAAACCAGCCCCAGCATTTT.

V is TRBV6-2 or TRBV6-3 and J is TRBJ2-7, with a possible D match to TRBD1 (5 bases). Germline CDR1 and CDR2: MNHEY and SVGEGT. With 0 bases removed from V and 3 bases from J, the gap between germline ends came to 9 bases. The CDR3 runs 14 residues. As DNA, the CDR3 is TGTGCCAGCAGTTACTCGGCAGGGAACTACGAGCAGTACTTC. Encoded protein: CASSYSAGNYEQYF.